A single sample is the source of the 22 T cell receptor beta chains below, sequenced in a study of T cell changes during pregnancy in multiple sclerosis. Repertoires were generated with immunoSEQ multiplex PCR, while TCRdb's copy carries only in-frame clones and drops some. The table has 70,000 to 75,000 clones, 88% seen once. The source was peripheral blood, collected before pregnancy. The receptors stem from a female donor with multiple sclerosis, enrolled in a pregnancy study.

This clone was detected only once. V gene TRBV14 combines with J gene TRBJ2-1; D is unclear. V dropped 3 bases and J dropped 1 base, with 10 bases sitting between them. The CDR3 runs to 15 residues. Germline-derived CDR1 and CDR2 are SGHDN and FVKESK. The CDR3 nucleotides are TGTGCCAGCAGCCAGTCAGGATTGTCCTACAATGAGCAGTTCTTC. This sequence encodes CASSQSGLSYNEQFF. Supplemented by reference TRBV14 and TRBJ2-1, the full variable domain reads EAGVTQFPSHSVIEKGQTVTLRCDPISGHDNLYWYRRVMGKEIKFLLHFVKESKQDESGMPNNRFLAERTGGTYSTLKVQPAELEDSGVYFCASSQSGLSYNEQFFGPGTRLTVL.

The J gene is TRBJ1-5, the V gene TRBV5-1, with TRBD1 identical over 9 bases. Per the germline V gene, CDR1 is SGHRS and CDR2 is YFSETQ. Trimming removed 2 bases from V and 7 bases from J; junction bases left unmatched: 4. The CDR3 spans 14 residues. CDR3 bases: TGCGCCAGCAGCTTTACAGGGGGCGGACAGCCCCAGCATTTT. This sequence encodes CASSFTGGGQPQHF.

The chain links TRBV6-1 to TRBJ1-1, with TRBD1 matching 8 bases. The CDR3 sequence is 15 residues long. After removal of 4 bases from V and 4 bases from J, the junction contained 8 bases not matched to a gene. Germline V CDR1 and CDR2: MNHNS, SASEGT. CDR3 region: CASSADRGGSTEAFF. The CDR3 DNA reads TGTGCCAGCAGTGCCGACAGGGGTGGGAGCACTGAAGCTTTCTTT.

As DNA, the CDR3 is TGTGCCAGCAGCGTAGAACAGGGTACAACCTACGAGCAGTACTTC. Translating it yields CASSVEQGTTYEQYF. The chain carries TRBV9 and TRBJ2-7; tentatively, D is TRBD1 (6 bases). The germline V and J ends were trimmed by 0 bases and 2 bases, with 12 bases remaining between them. Germline lookup yields CDR1 SGDLS and CDR2 YYNGEE. CDR3 length: 15 amino acids. The whole variable domain, remainder taken from reference TRBV9 and TRBJ2-7, is DSGVTQTPKHLITATGQRVTLRCSPRSGDLSVYWYQQSLDQGLQFLIQYYNGEERAKGNILERFSAQQFPDLHSELNLSSLELGDSALYFCASSVEQGTTYEQYFGPGTRLTVT.

CDR3 in amino acids: CASSSLGTDPYEQYF. Written as DNA, the CDR3 is TGTGCCAGCAGCTCTTTAGGGACAGACCCCTACGAGCAGTACTTC. This chain links TRBV11-2 with TRBJ2-7; 7 bases are shared with TRBD1. After removal of 4 bases from V and 2 bases from J, the junction contained 8 bases not matched to a gene. CDR1 is SGHAT, CDR2 FQNNGV, per germline. The length of the CDR3 is 15 residues.

J is TRBJ2-7 and V is TRBV6-5; maybe TRBD2 (5 bases). Trimming took 0 bases from V and 3 from J, leaving 9 bases between them. Germline-derived CDR1 and CDR2 are MNHEY and SVGAGI. The CDR3 is made up of 14 amino acids. CDR3 sequence reads: CASSYSRLFYEQYF. For the CDR3, the DNA is TGTGCCAGCAGTTACTCCCGACTATTCTACGAGCAGTACTTC.

Concerning this clone: At one of its ends the junction is not consistent with the germline gene, which may arise from a read error. The chain combines TRBV6-5 with TRBJ1-2; D is possibly TRBD1 (6 bases). The CDR3 covers 15 residues. The germline CDR1 and CDR2 sequences are MNHEY and SVGAGI. The CDR3 here is CASRYPQGYGYGYTF. Written as DNA, the CDR3 is TGTGCCAGCCGTTACCCACAGGGTTATGGCTATGGCTACACCTTC.

V and J are TRBV4-2 and TRBJ1-6; a possible D gene is TRBD1 (5 bases). Between the trimmed V and J ends, which lost 4 bases and 7 bases, there was a span of 14 bases. Germline V gene lookup returns CDR1 LGHNA and CDR2 YNFKEQ. CDR3 length: 15 residues. CDR3 in DNA: TGTGCCAGCAGCCCTTGGGGGGTGGAGAATTCACCCCTCCACTTT. Its translation is CASSPWGVENSPLHF.

V is TRBV4-1 and J is TRBJ1-1; 8 nucleotides match TRBD1. V was clipped by 0 bases and J by 0 bases; unmatched bases: 9. Per the germline V gene, CDR1 is MGHRA and CDR2 is YSYEKL. The CDR3 covers 18 residues. CDR3 sequence reads: CASSQDNFRTGMNTEAFF. CDR3 DNA sequence: TGCGCCAGCAGCCAAGATAATTTCCGGACAGGGATGAACACTGAAGCTTTCTTT.

The gene calls are TRBV7-2 and TRBJ2-7; the D gene is possibly TRBD1 (5 bases). The CDR3 covers 15 residues. The V and J ends lost 1 base and 0 bases respectively, with 10 bases between them. Germline CDR1 is SGHTA and CDR2 is FQGNSA. The CDR3 bases are TGTGCCAGCAGCTTAGGTCCACAGGCCTCCTACGAGCAGTACTTC. Encoded protein: CASSLGPQASYEQYF.

J is TRBJ2-7 and V is TRBV5-6; TRBD1 aligns across 8 bases. In germline, CDR1 is SGHDT, CDR2 YYEEEE. The V segment lost 0 bases and the J segment 2 bases; nucleotides outside the gene matches: 1. The length of the CDR3 is 14 residues. In DNA form, the CDR3 reads TGTGCCAGCAGCTTGGTCAGGGGGCCCTACGAGCAGTACTTC. The encoded protein is CASSLVRGPYEQYF.

V is TRBV4-2 and J is TRBJ2-7; D is unclear. The CDR3 runs to 17 residues. The V end lost 4 bases, the J end lost 0 bases, and 19 bases lay between the germline ends. Germline V gene sequence: CDR1 LGHNA, CDR2 YNFKEQ. The CDR3 DNA reads as TGTGCCAGCAGCCGAGGTGAGTCCCTCAAAAACTCCTACGAGCAGTACTTC. Translation gives CASSRGESLKNSYEQYF.

The chain uses TRBV19 and TRBJ1-6; D is undetermined. Per the germline V gene, CDR1 is LNHDA and CDR2 is SQIVND (reference sequence). Trimming took 3 bases from V and 10 from J, leaving 10 bases between them. The CDR3 runs 13 residues. CDR3 sequence reads: CASSISVRSPLHF. The CDR3 region has the DNA TGTGCCAGTAGTATTAGTGTAAGATCACCCCTCCACTTT. The complete variable domain, with remaining parts taken from reference TRBV19 and TRBJ1-6, reads DGGITQSPKYLFRKEGQNVTLSCEQNLNHDAMYWYRQDPGQGLRLIYYSQIVNDFQKGDIAEGYSVSREKKESFPLTVTSAQKNPTAFYLCASSISVRSPLHFGNGTRLTVT.

The chain is built from TRBV5-4 and TRBJ2-5, with 9 positions matching TRBD2. The CDR3 extends over 17 amino acids. Germline V CDR1 and CDR2: SGHNT, YYREEE (reference sequence). V lost 4 bases, J lost 2 bases, and 12 bases stayed unmatched. The DNA for the CDR3 is TGTGCCAGCAGCCATGGGACTAGCAGAGCATTGCAAGAGACCCAGTACTTC. Amino acid sequence: CASSHGTSRALQETQYF.

The chain links TRBV5-6 to TRBJ1-5, with D maybe TRBD1 (6 bases). Germline CDR1 SGHDT, CDR2 YYEEEE. Trimming stripped 4 bases from V and 0 bases from J, with 17 bases between. The CDR3 consists of 17 residues. The CDR3 sequence: CASSTLRDIYSNQPQHF. DNA for the CDR3: TGTGCCAGCAGCACCCTCCGGGACATATATAGCAATCAGCCCCAGCATTTT.

The chain uses TRBV12-5 and TRBJ2-3, with D possibly matching TRBD2 (5 bases). CDR1 and CDR2 from the germline V gene are LGHNT and FRNRAP. The germline V and J ends were trimmed by 5 bases and 2 bases, with 20 bases remaining between them. The CDR3 runs to 17 residues. CDR3 DNA sequence: TGTGCTAGTGGTCCCCCGGACGGGAACTTAGTCACAGATACGCAGTATTTT. Protein product: CASGPPDGNLVTDTQYF. The full variable domain, completed using reference TRBV12-5 and TRBJ2-3, is DARVTQTPRHKVTEMGQEVTMRCQPILGHNTVFWYRQTMMQGLELLAYFRNRAPLDDSGMPKDRFSAEMPDATLATLKIQPSEPRDSAVYFCASGPPDGNLVTDTQYFGPGTRLTVL.

The chain recombines TRBV7-6 with TRBJ1-4; D is perhaps TRBD1 (6 bases). The germline V gene has CDR1 SGHVS and CDR2 FNYEAQ. V lost 3 bases, J lost 5 bases, and 16 bases lay in between. The CDR3 covers 16 residues. The CDR3 loop is CASSLYGQGNNEKLFF. Written as DNA, the CDR3 is TGTGCCAGCAGCTTGTACGGTCAGGGGAACAATGAAAAACTGTTTTTT.

The rearrangement uses TRBV6-5 and TRBJ1-1, with D tentatively TRBD1 (6 bases). The CDR3 loop spans 14 amino acids. V lost 5 bases and J lost 3, with 13 bases in between. CDR1 and CDR2 (germline): MNHEY, SVGAGI. DNA for the CDR3: TGTGCCAGCAGTCTACAGGGACCTTACACTGAAGCTTTCTTT. Encoded protein: CASSLQGPYTEAFF.

This clone was seen more than once but under ten times. This chain joins TRBV7-9 and TRBJ2-1; D uncertain. The CDR3 is 15 residues long. In germline, CDR1 is SEHNR, CDR2 FQNEAQ (reference sequence). V gave up 3 bases and J gave up 2 bases, with 11 bases separating them. The CDR3 coding sequence is TGTGCCAGCAGCTTTGACTCCCCGGCCTACAATGAGCAGTTCTTC. As protein: CASSFDSPAYNEQFF.

This chain uses TRBV20-1 with TRBJ2-5; no definite D call. Trimming cost V 3 bases and J 2 bases, with 4 bases left between them. This CDR3 region has 11 residues. Per the germline V gene, CDR1 is DFQATT and CDR2 is SNEGSKA (reference sequence). CDR3 amino acids: CSASRQETQYF. The CDR3 region has the DNA TGCAGTGCTAGCAGGCAAGAGACCCAGTACTTC.

The rearrangement links TRBV4-3 to TRBJ2-7; TRBD1 might be the D (6 bases). V lost 1 base and J lost 6, with 10 bases in between. The length of the CDR3 is 13 residues. The V gene's germline CDR1 is LGHNA and CDR2 YSLEER. The CDR3 sequence is CASSQVSGAEQYF. CDR3 DNA: TGCGCCAGCAGCCAAGTATCAGGGGCCGAGCAGTACTTC.

V and J are TRBV29-1 and TRBJ1-1; 7 nucleotides align to TRBD1. With 4 bases clipped from V and 1 base from J, the junction kept 3 bases outside the gene matches. This CDR3 is 13 amino acids long. Germline V gene data show CDR1 as SQVTM and CDR2 as ANQGSEA. The CDR3 loop is CSVARTGNTEAFF. The CDR3 DNA is TGCAGCGTTGCCAGGACAGGGAACACTGAAGCTTTCTTT.